These T cell receptor beta chains were read from a single sample in a study of T cells after posttransplantation cyclophosphamide. Generated by immunoSEQ multiplex PCR, the TCRdb table keeps only in-frame clones and is missing some. The sample has under 35,000 clones; about 90% are singletons. The material sequenced was naive CD4+ T cells sorted from PBMCs. Every receptor here comes from a woman between 55 and 75 years old in good health, CMV-negative, and a related stem cell transplant donor. The CDR3 runs from the conserved cysteine through the conserved F or W. D genes are given only for firm matches. Rows give clone size only sometimes, using once, few, many, or a class for an expanded clone.

v_call,d_call,j_call,clone_size,cdr3_nt,cdr3_aa
TRBV4-1,NA,TRBJ1-5,NA,TGCGCCAGCAGCCAAGATCGGGAGGGTCAGCCCCAGCATTTT,CASSQDREGQPQHF
TRBV18,NA,TRBJ2-7,NA,TGTGCCAGCTCACCCTCCAGGGTTCACGAGCAGTACTTC,CASSPSRVHEQYF
TRBV5-1,NA,TRBJ2-5,NA,TGCGCCAGCCGCCCGATACAGGCTCAAGAGACCCAGTACTTC,CASRPIQAQETQYF
TRBV28,TRBD1,TRBJ1-1,NA,TGTGCCAGCAGTCTCGCGGACAGGAAAGGGGCTGAAGCTTTCTTT,CASSLADRKGAEAFF
TRBV7-9,NA,TRBJ2-1,NA,TGTGCCAGCAGCAGGGGGGGCACCTACAATGAGCAGTTCTTC,CASSRGGTYNEQFF
TRBV15,TRBD2,TRBJ2-7,once,TGTGCCACCAGCAGGCTCGGGACTAGCGGTTCCTACGAGCAGTACTTC,CATSRLGTSGSYEQYF
TRBV21-1,NA,TRBJ1-2,NA,TGTGCCGGACAGGGGGCGGCCTATGGCTACACCTTC,CAGQGAAYGYTF
TRBV18,NA,TRBJ2-1,NA,TGTGCCAGCTCACCACTTGAACGGTCCAATGAGCAGTTCTTC,CASSPLERSNEQFF
TRBV7-9,TRBD1,TRBJ1-4,NA,TGTGCCAGCAGCTTGCGGGGACAGGGGGGCCTAGGAGAAAAACTGTTTTTT,CASSLRGQGGLGEKLFF
TRBV28,NA,TRBJ1-2,once,TGTGCCAGCAGTTTATGGGGGGGACCCTATGGCTACACCTTC,CASSLWGGPYGYTF
TRBV30,TRBD2,TRBJ2-3,NA,TGTGCCTGGAGTGGAGGACTAGTAGGCCCCTTTCCCCGGCCCACAGATACGCAGTATTTT,CAWSGGLVGPFPRPTDTQYF
TRBV4-1,TRBD1,TRBJ1-2,NA,TGCGCCAGCAGCCAAGGAAACCAGGGGGATGGCTACACCTTC,CASSQGNQGDGYTF
TRBV29-1,TRBD1,TRBJ2-7,NA,TGCAGCGTTGAAGATCCAGGGGGCTACGAGCAGTACTTC,CSVEDPGGYEQYF
TRBV19,TRBD2,TRBJ2-3,NA,TGTGCCAGTAGTACTAGCGGCGCAAACACAGATACGCAGTATTTT,CASSTSGANTDTQYF
TRBV18,TRBD1,TRBJ2-7,NA,TGTGCCAGCTCACTTCCCGGGACAGTATCCTACGAGCAGTACTTC,CASSLPGTVSYEQYF
TRBV10-3,NA,TRBJ1-5,NA,TGTGCCATCAGGAACAGACAGCAGGATGAGCCCCAGCATTTT,CAIRNRQQDEPQHF
TRBV4-3,TRBD2,TRBJ2-3,NA,TGCGCCAGCAGCCGCTCTAAGCGGGGGGGCACAGATACGCAGTATTTT,CASSRSKRGGTDTQYF
TRBV5-6,TRBD1,TRBJ2-3,NA,TGTGCCAGCAGCTTCAGTTGGGACAGACCCCCAGATACGCAGTATTTT,CASSFSWDRPPDTQYF
TRBV21-1,NA,TRBJ2-7,NA,TGTGCCAGCAGCAAACCCTCGACAGGGCCCGACGAGCAGTACTTC,CASSKPSTGPDEQYF
TRBV4-1,TRBD2,TRBJ2-7,NA,TGCGCCAGCAGCCAAGATGAGCGGGGGGGCTCTAGGTCCTACGAGCAGTACTTC,CASSQDERGGSRSYEQYF
TRBV19,TRBD2,TRBJ2-7,NA,TGCGCCAGTAGTATAGTGGGAGGGAACCCCTCCTACGAGCAGTACTTC,CASSIVGGNPSYEQYF
TRBV9,NA,TRBJ2-6,NA,TGTGCCAGCAGCCAGGGGGGCTCTGGGGCCAACGTCCTGACTTTC,CASSQGGSGANVLTF
TRBV19,NA,TRBJ2-3,NA,TGTGCCAGTAGTATGGTGGGGCGTAGCCCCAGCACAGATACGCAGTATTTT,CASSMVGRSPSTDTQYF
TRBV28,NA,TRBJ2-3,NA,TGTGCCAGCAGTTTTGCGGGAACATCTAGCACAGATACGCAGTATTTT,CASSFAGTSSTDTQYF
TRBV6-1,NA,TRBJ2-7,NA,TGTGCCAGCAGTGAGGCGGGGCCGTCCTACGAGCAGTACTTC,CASSEAGPSYEQYF
TRBV6-4,NA,TRBJ2-3,NA,TGTGCCAGCAGCCAAGAGGGGGGCACAGATACGCAGTATTTT,CASSQEGGTDTQYF
TRBV28,TRBD1,TRBJ1-1,NA,TGTGCCAGCAGTAGAGGGACAGGTGGGATGAACACTGAAGCTTTCTTT,CASSRGTGGMNTEAFF
TRBV5-4,TRBD1,TRBJ1-2,once,TGTGCCAGCAGCTTGGCTCGCAACAGGGGACTTTCCTATGGCTACACCTTC,CASSLARNRGLSYGYTF
TRBV28,NA,TRBJ1-6,NA,TGTGCCAGCAGTTTGTGGCAGTCCTATAATTCACCCCTCCACTTT,CASSLWQSYNSPLHF
TRBV4-2,NA,TRBJ2-5,NA,TGTGCCAGCAGCCAAAAAGTGGGCAGGGGCGGACTCCAGTACTTC,CASSQKVGRGGLQYF
TRBV6-5,NA,TRBJ2-3,NA,TGTGCCTCGGGTGATGTGGGGGCTACCACAGATACGCAGTATTTT,CASGDVGATTDTQYF
TRBV9,NA,TRBJ2-5,once,TGTGCCAGCAGCGTAGCTTCCACCAGGGAACAGACCCAGTACTTC,CASSVASTREQTQYF
TRBV7-9,TRBD1,TRBJ1-1,few,TGTGCCAGCACCCCCACAGGGGCCACTGAAGCTTTCTTT,CASTPTGATEAFF
TRBV7-8,NA,TRBJ2-7,NA,TGTGCCAGCAGCCCAATCGAGCAGTACTTC,CASSPIEQYF
TRBV29-1,NA,TRBJ2-5,NA,TGCAGCGTTGCAGGGGCCCCTAGTCAAGAGACCCAGTACTTC,CSVAGAPSQETQYF
TRBV11-2,NA,TRBJ1-2,NA,TGTGCCAGCAGCTTAGCTGGGACAAGTGGCTACACCTTC,CASSLAGTSGYTF
TRBV15,NA,TRBJ1-4,NA,TGTGCCACCAAAAGGGGAGGCGCAACTAATGAAAAACTGTTTTTT,CATKRGGATNEKLFF
TRBV18,NA,TRBJ1-5,NA,TGTGCCAGCTCACCAAACGAGGGCGCTTTCAATCAGCCCCAGCATTTT,CASSPNEGAFNQPQHF
TRBV5-1,NA,TRBJ2-7,NA,TGCGCCAGCAGCTTGGAGGCAGGGTACGAGCAGTACTTC,CASSLEAGYEQYF
TRBV28,NA,TRBJ1-1,few,TGTGCCACCTATTACCTGAACACTGAAGCTTTCTTT,CATYYLNTEAFF
TRBV14,NA,TRBJ1-3,NA,TGTGCCAGCAACCGGGGCTCTGGAAACACCATATATTTT,CASNRGSGNTIYF
TRBV30,TRBD2,TRBJ2-1,NA,TGTGCCTGGAGTAGGGGCGGGGGTTACAATGAGCAGTTCTTC,CAWSRGGGYNEQFF
TRBV28,NA,TRBJ1-5,NA,TGTGCCAGCAGAAACAGGGCTGGGGGCAATCAGCCCCAGCATTTT,CASRNRAGGNQPQHF
TRBV19,NA,TRBJ1-6,NA,TGTGCCAGTAGTCCCGGGAGCTCCTATAATTCACCCCTCCACTTT,CASSPGSSYNSPLHF
TRBV9,NA,TRBJ1-4,NA,TGTGCCAGCAGCGTAGGACATACCTTTGACGGGGTAAATGAAAAACTGTTTTTT,CASSVGHTFDGVNEKLFF
TRBV9,TRBD1,TRBJ2-2,NA,TGTGCCAGCAGCCCTGGGACAGGGGGGACCGGGGAGCTGTTTTTT,CASSPGTGGTGELFF
TRBV5-1,NA,TRBJ2-3,NA,TGCGCCAGCAGCTTCGGCGGGCGGAGCACAGATACGCAGTATTTT,CASSFGGRSTDTQYF
TRBV6-6,TRBD1,TRBJ1-1,NA,TGTGCCAGCAGTCATGGACAGGGGGCTCTGTCTGAAGCTTTCTTT,CASSHGQGALSEAFF
TRBV2,NA,TRBJ1-1,few,TGTGCCAGTACAGGGTACACTGAAGCTTTCTTT,CASTGYTEAFF
TRBV6-1,NA,TRBJ2-2,NA,TGTGCCAGCAGTGAATTACTAGACCAGACCGGGGAGCTGTTTTTT,CASSELLDQTGELFF
TRBV6-5,TRBD1,TRBJ2-2,NA,TGTGCCAGCAGTCGACAGGGTGGGACCGGGGAGCTGTTTTTT,CASSRQGGTGELFF
TRBV5-5,NA,TRBJ1-4,NA,TGTGCCAGCAGCTTCCGTAGACTCGACGAAAAACTGTTTTTT,CASSFRRLDEKLFF
TRBV4-1,TRBD1,TRBJ1-2,once,TGCGCCAGCAGCAGAGGACAGGGAACCGATGGCTACACCTTC,CASSRGQGTDGYTF
TRBV9,TRBD2,TRBJ2-7,NA,TGTGCCAGCACGCCGAGCGGGAGACACGAGCAGTACTTC,CASTPSGRHEQYF
TRBV5-6,TRBD1,TRBJ1-5,NA,TGTGCCAGCAGCGTTTGGGACAGGGGGTACAATCAGCCCCAGCATTTT,CASSVWDRGYNQPQHF
TRBV30,NA,TRBJ1-4,NA,TGTGCCTGGAGTGTAGGTTTGGCCCAAAGAGGTGAAAAACTGTTTTTT,CAWSVGLAQRGEKLFF
TRBV18,TRBD1,TRBJ2-7,NA,TGTGCCAGCTCCCCTGAGACAGGGGCCACCTACGAGCAGTACTTC,CASSPETGATYEQYF
TRBV7-9,TRBD1,TRBJ1-6,NA,TGTGCCAGCAGCCACCGACAGGGAAGCTATAATTCACCCCTCTACTTT,CASSHRQGSYNSPLYF